The 11 T cell receptor beta chains listed next were all sequenced from one sample in a study of blood T cell repertoires in COVID-19. TCRdb's copy holds only in-frame clones and misses some; the assay was immunoSEQ multiplex PCR. Seen here are approximately 300,000 clones, 80% to 95% observed once, and the top ten hold about 6.8%. Material: peripheral blood. These receptors were taken from a woman aged 30 to 39 with COVID-19, enrolled during active disease.

The chain recombines TRBV9 with TRBJ2-7; 8 bases line up with TRBD2. This CDR3 is built from 15 residues. The V and J ends lost 0 bases and 5 bases, in that order; junction bases with no gene match: 7. Germline V gives CDR1 SGDLS, CDR2 YYNGEE. Written as DNA, the CDR3 is TGTGCCAGCAGCGTAGCCCCGGGAGGGCCGCACGAGCAGTACTTC. Amino acids: CASSVAPGGPHEQYF.

The CDR3 DNA follows: TGTGCCAGCAGCCCCATTAGGGGGCCCTACAATGAGCAGTTCTTC. It yields the protein CASSPIRGPYNEQFF. The chain is built from TRBV7-8 and TRBJ2-1, with 7 nucleotides matching TRBD1. CDR1 is SGHVS and CDR2 is FQNEAQ in the germline V gene. The ends lost 5 bases at V and 2 bases at J; junction bases unmatched: 6. The CDR3 consists of 15 residues.

The chain couples TRBV6-5 to TRBJ2-1; D possibly corresponds to TRBD1 (5 bases). This CDR3 region has 15 residues. Trimming pared 6 bases from V and 2 bases from J, leaving 14 bases between. CDR1 is MNHEY, CDR2 SVGAGI, per germline. Written as DNA, the CDR3 is TGTGCCAGCAGACCAGGGAACCTCCCCTACAATGAGCAGTTCTTC. As protein: CASRPGNLPYNEQFF.

This clone was detected only once. Within the sample, other DNA sequences also encode this same CDR3. This sequence joins TRBV18 and TRBJ2-3; possibly TRBD1 for D (5 bases). The CDR3 runs 15 residues. With 0 bases removed from V and 0 bases from J, the gap between germline ends came to 7 bases. Germline assignment: CDR1 KGHSH and CDR2 LQKENI. DNA of the CDR3: TGTGCCAGCTCACCACCGGGGCTGAGCACAGATACGCAGTATTTT. Its protein is CASSPPGLSTDTQYF.

The chain joins TRBV19 to TRBJ2-7; D is uncertain. The CDR3 length is 14 residues. V shed 2 bases and J shed 7 bases, with 15 bases lying between them. Germline CDR1 is LNHDA and CDR2 is SQIVND (reference sequence). The CDR3 loop reads CASSIFLEPREQYF. DNA for the CDR3: TGTGCCAGTAGTATATTTCTTGAGCCACGGGAGCAGTACTTC.

In its sample, this clone was seen a few times. This chain uses TRBV7-2 with TRBJ2-7; no clear D gene. The CDR3 runs 14 residues. Per the germline V gene, CDR1 is SGHTA and CDR2 is FQGNSA. The V gene lost 4 bases and the J gene lost 2 bases, with 12 bases spanning the gap. The CDR3 nucleotides are TGTGCCAGCAGCTCCTCCCCAGGTCCCTACGAGCAGTACTTC. Its translation is CASSSSPGPYEQYF.

The chain uses TRBV6-5 and TRBJ1-5, with 8 bases aligning to TRBD1. Germline lookup yields CDR1 MNHEY and CDR2 SVGAGI. The CDR3 has 13 residues. The ends lost 8 bases at V and 8 bases at J; junction bases unmatched: 8. The CDR3 region has the DNA TGTGCCAGCGGACGGACAGGGAGGAAGCCCCAGCATTTT. Translated: CASGRTGRKPQHF.

This chain uses TRBV12-3 or TRBV12-4 with TRBJ1-5, with D tentatively TRBD1 (5 bases). The CDR3 is 13 amino acids. V lost 1 base and J 6 bases, leaving 7 bases between the germline ends. CDR3 loop: CASSLDRIQPQHF. As DNA, the CDR3 is TGTGCCAGCAGTTTAGACAGGATTCAGCCCCAGCATTTT.

The chain couples TRBV6-5 to TRBJ1-1; tentative D call: TRBD1 (6 bases). V lost 2 bases to trimming and J lost 3 bases, with 13 bases between them. The CDR3 is 15 amino acids. CDR1 is MNHEY and CDR2 is SVGAGI in the germline V gene. The CDR3 DNA reads TGTGCCAGCAGTTACCGGGCAGGGGATCACACTGAAGCTTTCTTT. Its translation: CASSYRAGDHTEAFF.

The genes are TRBV28 and TRBJ1-2, with 8 bases that match TRBD1. The ends lost 6 bases at V and 2 bases at J; junction bases unmatched: 5. The CDR3 loop spans 14 amino acids. The germline V gene encodes CDR1 MDHEN and CDR2 SYDVKM. For the CDR3, the DNA is TGTGCCAGCAGCCGGGACAGGAAGAACTATGGCTACACCTTC. Translating gives CASSRDRKNYGYTF.

The chain carries TRBV18 and TRBJ1-1, with TRBD1 as a possible D gene (5 bases). The germline V gene encodes CDR1 KGHSH and CDR2 LQKENI. This CDR3 contains 13 residues. Trimming took 3 bases from V and 6 from J, leaving 11 bases between them. The CDR3 sequence is CASSPPGKPEAFF. The CDR3 DNA sequence: TGTGCCAGCTCACCTCCAGGGAAACCTGAAGCTTTCTTT.